Presented here are 22 T cell receptor beta chains from one specimen sequenced in a study of OX40 agonist ivuxolimab in advanced cancers. Using immunoSEQ multiplex PCR, the repertoire was profiled, and TCRdb retains in-frame clones only, with some absent. The sample consists of just over 70,000 clones, roughly 84% of them appearing once. The source material was CD4+ or CD8+ T cells sorted from blood, sampled in a trial of the OX40 agonist ivuxolimab. The receptors shown here come from an adult with an advanced solid tumor such as melanoma, head and neck, liver or kidney cancer.

V and J are TRBV13 and TRBJ2-5, with D perhaps TRBD1 (7 bases). Deletions cut 4 bases from V and 1 base from J, with 13 bases between. The CDR3 covers 15 residues. Germline V lookup: CDR1 PRHDT, CDR2 FYEKMQ (reference sequence). The CDR3 coding sequence is TGTGCCAGCAGCTCCTCAGGGGGGATCCAAGAGACCCAGTACTTC. It yields the protein CASSSSGGIQETQYF.

The chain employs TRBV7-2 and TRBJ1-4; TRBD1 agrees at 8 bases. The germline V gene has CDR1 SGHTA and CDR2 FQGNSA. The CDR3 extends over 14 amino acids. J gave up 8 bases and V 2 bases, and 4 bases lay outside the gene matches. The CDR3 is CASSLQGAVEKLFF. As DNA, the CDR3 is TGTGCCAGCAGCTTACAGGGGGCGGTGGAAAAACTGTTTTTT.

The chain has TRBV27 and TRBJ2-1; D is perhaps TRBD2 (5 bases). The germline V gene has CDR1 MNHEY and CDR2 SMNVEV (reference sequence). Trimming left V 6 bases short and J 10 bases short, with 22 bases between. The CDR3 totals 15 residues. CDR3 in DNA: TGTGCCAGCAGCCTTCCGGGTCCATTGAGGAGGGAGCAGTTCTTC. The encoded protein is CASSLPGPLRREQFF.

The chain has TRBV5-1 and TRBJ2-7; the D gene could be TRBD1 or TRBD2 (5 bases each). The CDR3 is 14 amino acids. The germline V gene has CDR1 SGHRS and CDR2 YFSETQ. V was cut by 1 base and J by 6 bases, with 14 bases left in between. The CDR3 loop is CASSLPGAHGEQYF. The CDR3 DNA is TGCGCCAGCAGCTTGCCCGGGGCTCACGGCGAGCAGTACTTC.

J is TRBJ1-5 and V is TRBV7-6; possibly TRBD1 for D (5 bases). Germline CDR1 and CDR2: SGHVS and FNYEAQ. This CDR3 has 15 amino acids. Trimming stripped 2 bases from V and 4 bases from J, with 12 bases between. This CDR3 is CASSLQGLANQPQHF. CDR3 nucleotide sequence: TGTGCCAGCAGCTTACAGGGTTTAGCAAATCAGCCCCAGCATTTT.

The chain uses TRBV6-5 and TRBJ1-1; TRBD1 might be the D (6 bases). Trimming left V 7 bases short and J 3 bases short, with 12 bases between. The CDR3 totals 13 residues. Germline V gives CDR1 MNHEY, CDR2 SVGAGI. The CDR3 is CASKRGKDTEAFF. The CDR3 nucleotides read TGTGCCAGCAAGAGGGGGAAGGACACTGAAGCTTTCTTT.

J is TRBJ1-1 and V is TRBV19; TRBD1 aligns across 9 bases. The germline V gene encodes CDR1 LNHDA and CDR2 SQIVND (reference sequence). J lost 4 bases, V lost 4 bases, and 16 bases had no gene match. CDR3 length: 18 residues. The CDR3 DNA reads TGTGCCAGTAGTACCTATCCTAGACAGGGGGGATTGGGCACTGAAGCTTTCTTT. Translating it yields CASSTYPRQGGLGTEAFF.

This chain joins TRBV7-3 and TRBJ2-5, with TRBD1 matching 7 bases. This CDR3 has 15 amino acids. Per germline, CDR1 SGHTA and CDR2 FQGTGA. The trim removed 1 base at V and 4 bases at J, leaving 6 bases unmatched. The CDR3 spells CASSLNLEGAETQYF. The CDR3 DNA is TGTGCCAGCAGCTTAAATCTCGAGGGGGCAGAGACCCAGTACTTC.

This clone was detected only once. The chain carries TRBV5-1 and TRBJ2-3; 8 bases agree with TRBD1. Losses at the gene ends were 2 bases for V and 4 bases for J; bases not matched to a gene: 9. This CDR3 has 16 residues. Germline CDR1 is SGHRS and CDR2 is YFSETQ. CDR3 coding DNA: TGCGCCAGCAGCTTTTACACAGGGGGTGGAGCAGATACGCAGTATTTT. This sequence encodes CASSFYTGGGADTQYF. Combining the CDR3 with reference TRBV5-1 and TRBJ2-3 gives the whole variable domain KAGVTQTPRYLIKTRGQQVTLSCSPISGHRSVSWYQQTPGQGLQFLFEYFSETQRNKGNFPGRFSGRQFSNSRSEMNVSTLELGDSALYLCASSFYTGGGADTQYFGPGTRLTVL.

The rearrangement links TRBV5-1 to TRBJ2-5; D is perhaps TRBD1 (6 bases). Looked up from germline, CDR1 is SGHRS and CDR2 is YFSETQ. The V and J ends lost 4 bases and 5 bases respectively, with 12 bases between them. CDR3 length: 13 residues. CDR3 sequence reads: CASSTGRRETQYF. In nucleotides, the CDR3 is TGCGCCAGCAGCACAGGGAGAAGGGAGACCCAGTACTTC. Together with reference TRBV5-1 and TRBJ2-5, the CDR3 gives the full variable domain: KAGVTQTPRYLIKTRGQQVTLSCSPISGHRSVSWYQQTPGQGLQFLFEYFSETQRNKGNFPGRFSGRQFSNSRSEMNVSTLELGDSALYLCASSTGRRETQYFGPGTRLLVL.

This chain links TRBV7-9 with TRBJ2-5, with unresolved D. Trimming cost V 6 bases and J 0 bases, with 5 bases left between them. Germline loops: CDR1 SEHNR, CDR2 FQNEAQ (reference sequence). CDR3 length equals 12 residues. CDR3 in DNA: TGTGCCAGCAGGGCTGACCAAGAGACCCAGTACTTC. Translation: CASRADQETQYF. Variable domain in full (rest from reference TRBV7-9 and TRBJ2-5): DTGVSQNPRHKITKRGQNVTFRCDPISEHNRLYWYRQTLGQGPEFLTYFQNEAQLEKSRLLSDRFSAERPKGSFSTLEIQRTEQGDSAMYLCASRADQETQYFGPGTRLLVL.

The DNA for the CDR3 is TGTGCCAGCAGCTTAGTCCAGGATGGGGAGCAGTTCTTC. Translation: CASSLVQDGEQFF. The chain has TRBV7-6 and TRBJ2-1; D remains unclear. The CDR3 covers 13 residues. Germline V gene data show CDR1 as SGHVS and CDR2 as FNYEAQ. V was trimmed by 1 base and J by 10 bases, leaving 11 bases between them.

The rearrangement uses TRBV27 and TRBJ1-2, with TRBD1 as a possible D gene (5 bases). Germline values: CDR1 MNHEY, CDR2 SMNVEV (reference sequence). The CDR3 runs to 19 residues. The V gene lost 1 base and the J gene lost 1 base, with 22 bases spanning the gap. CDR3 nucleotides: TGTGCCAGCAGTTTATACGGGGGGAGAATGGCTGGCATTAACTATGGCTACACCTTC. Its translation: CASSLYGGRMAGINYGYTF.

J is TRBJ1-4 and V is TRBV6-1, with a weak D call TRBD1 (5 bases). Looked up from germline, CDR1 is MNHNS and CDR2 is SASEGT. The CDR3 has 17 residues. Trimming removed 2 bases from V and 7 bases from J, with 20 bases in between. Here the CDR3 DNA reads TGTGCCAGCAGTGAACACATGACGCCGGGGCGCAGTGAAAAACTGTTTTTT. It is translated as CASSEHMTPGRSEKLFF.

In this sample, this clone turned up once. The chain recombines TRBV10-3 with TRBJ1-5; tentatively, D is TRBD1 (5 bases). The ends were cut back, 10 bases at V and 4 bases at J, with 20 bases in the middle. Germline CDR1 ENHRY, CDR2 SYGVKD. This CDR3 is built from 15 residues. CDR3 sequence: CASSNRDGWNQPQHF. CDR3 coding DNA: TGTGCCAGCTCGAACCGGGACGGCTGGAATCAGCCCCAGCATTTT.

The V call is TRBV2, the J call TRBJ2-3; D is unresolved. Trimming left V 6 bases short and J 1 base short, with 11 bases between. CDR3 length: 14 amino acids. Germline loops: CDR1 SNHLY, CDR2 FYNNEI. CDR3 in amino acids: CASRPPSGTDTQYF. The DNA for the CDR3 is TGTGCCAGCAGGCCCCCTTCAGGCACAGATACGCAGTATTTT.

The CDR3 reads CASVLDGTGGETQYF. The CDR3 coding sequence is TGCGCCAGCGTCCTAGACGGGACAGGGGGAGAGACCCAGTACTTC. V usage is TRBV5-1 and J usage is TRBJ2-5, with 11 bases identical to TRBD1. The germline gives CDR1 SGHRS, CDR2 YFSETQ. The ends lost 7 bases at V and 4 bases at J; junction bases unmatched: 9. The CDR3 has 15 residues.

The V and J genes are TRBV19 and TRBJ2-1; D is undetermined. The germline V gene has CDR1 LNHDA and CDR2 SQIVND (reference sequence). The germline V and J ends were trimmed by 5 bases and 4 bases, with 12 bases remaining between them. There are 14 residues in the CDR3. The CDR3 loop reads CASSPLGKYNEQFF. For the CDR3, the DNA is TGTGCCAGTAGTCCTTTAGGGAAATACAATGAGCAGTTCTTC.

The rearrangement uses TRBV18 and TRBJ2-2; 8 bases fit TRBD1. V gave up 3 bases and J gave up 1 base; unmatched junction bases: 4. Per germline, CDR1 KGHSH and CDR2 LQKENI. CDR3 length: 16 residues. CDR3 nucleotide sequence: TGTGCCAGCTCACCGAACAGGGGGAAGAACACCGGGGAGCTGTTTTTT. It is translated as CASSPNRGKNTGELFF.

J is TRBJ2-1 and V is TRBV19; TRBD2 aligns across 7 bases. CDR3 length: 15 residues. The trim removed 6 bases at V and 0 bases at J, leaving 5 bases unmatched. Germline loops: CDR1 LNHDA, CDR2 SQIVND (reference sequence). DNA for the CDR3: TGTGCCAGTAGGAGCGGGACCAGCTCCTACAATGAGCAGTTCTTC. Translated, it gives CASRSGTSSYNEQFF.

The chain recombines TRBV18 with TRBJ2-7; the D is unclear. The CDR3 length is 16 residues. Germline CDR1 KGHSH, CDR2 LQKENI. V lost 3 bases, J lost 0 bases, and 15 bases lay in between. This chain's CDR3 is CASSPLAEMSSYEQYF. CDR3 bases: TGTGCCAGCTCACCCCTGGCCGAGATGAGCTCCTACGAGCAGTACTTC.

This clone was picked up one time. The chain carries TRBV11-3 and TRBJ2-2, with TRBD2 matching 10 bases. This CDR3 is 17 amino acids long. V lost 5 bases to trimming and J lost 1 base; unmatched junction nucleotides: 7. The germline V gene has CDR1 SGHNT and CDR2 YENEEA. The CDR3 DNA reads TGTGCCAGCAGCCCATCCACTAGCGGGGAGAACACCGGGGAGCTGTTTTTT. This encodes CASSPSTSGENTGELFF.